These T cell receptor beta chains were read from a single sample in a study of blood T cell repertoires in COVID-19. Profiling relied on immunoSEQ multiplex PCR, and the TCRdb table lists in-frame clones only, not all of them. The sample includes 490,000 or so clones, about 85% of them seen just once. Sequenced: PBMCs or T cells enriched from blood (not recorded which). Source of these receptors: a woman aged 55-69 years who had recovered from COVID-19. The CDR3 runs from the conserved cysteine through the conserved F or W. D genes are given only for firm matches. The listing skips clone size in some rows; elsewhere it reads once, few, many or a size class.

v_gene: TRBV27
j_gene: TRBJ2-2
abundance: -
d_gene: -
len: 15
CDR3aa: CASSLARLNTGELFF
CDR3nt: TGTGCCAGCAGTTTAGCGCGGCTGAACACCGGGGAGCTGTTTTTT

v_gene: TRBV3-1/TRBV3-2
j_gene: TRBJ1-1
abundance: -
d_gene: -
len: 14
CDR3aa: CASSQVGGNTEAFF
CDR3nt: TGTGCCAGCAGCCAGGTGGGGGGGAACACTGAAGCTTTCTTT

v_gene: TRBV28
j_gene: TRBJ2-7
abundance: -
d_gene: TRBD1
len: 15
CDR3aa: CASRPRTGGFYEQYF
CDR3nt: TGTGCCAGCAGACCTAGGACAGGGGGCTTCTACGAGCAGTACTTC

v_gene: TRBV19
j_gene: TRBJ2-7
abundance: many
d_gene: TRBD2
len: 16
CDR3aa: CASSVSRPRGVYEQYF
CDR3nt: TGTGCCAGTAGTGTATCTCGACCGCGGGGGGTCTACGAGCAGTACTTC

v_gene: TRBV19
j_gene: TRBJ2-1
abundance: -
d_gene: TRBD2
len: 13
CDR3aa: CASRASGGNEQFF
CDR3nt: TGTGCCAGTAGGGCTAGCGGGGGTAATGAGCAGTTCTTC

v_gene: TRBV10-2
j_gene: TRBJ1-1
abundance: once
d_gene: -
len: 13
CDR3aa: CASRDTMNTEAFF
CDR3nt: TGCGCCAGCAGGGACACCATGAACACTGAAGCTTTCTTT

v_gene: TRBV5-6
j_gene: TRBJ1-2
abundance: -
d_gene: TRBD1
len: 16
CDR3aa: CASSSHLQGTFYGYTF
CDR3nt: TGTGCCAGCAGCTCGCACTTACAGGGGACCTTCTATGGCTACACCTTC

v_gene: TRBV5-5
j_gene: TRBJ1-2
abundance: -
d_gene: TRBD1
len: 17
CDR3aa: CASSLPGQGAYNYGYTF
CDR3nt: TGTGCCAGCAGCTTGCCGGGACAGGGGGCCTACAACTATGGCTACACCTTC

v_gene: TRBV18
j_gene: TRBJ2-1
abundance: -
d_gene: -
len: 13
CDR3aa: CASSITGYNEQFF
CDR3nt: TGTGCCAGCTCCATAACCGGTTACAATGAGCAGTTCTTC

v_gene: TRBV13
j_gene: TRBJ1-5
abundance: -
d_gene: -
len: 13
CDR3aa: CASSLGTAQPQHF
CDR3nt: TGTGCCAGCAGCTTAGGCACAGCTCAGCCCCAGCATTTT

v_gene: TRBV4-1
j_gene: TRBJ2-7
abundance: -
d_gene: -
len: 13
CDR3aa: CASSQQETGEQYF
CDR3nt: TGCGCCAGCAGCCAACAAGAGACGGGGGAGCAGTACTTC